The 7 T cell receptor beta chains listed next were all sequenced from one sample in a study of blood T cell repertoires in COVID-19. Here immunoSEQ multiplex PCR was the method, and the copy in TCRdb shows in-frame clones only, minus some. This sample has under 350,000 clones; 85% to 90% occur once, and the top ten carry approximately 2%. Sequences were obtained from PBMCs or T cells enriched from blood (not recorded which). The source of these receptors is a woman aged 55-69 years who had recovered from COVID-19.

The V and J genes are TRBV9 and TRBJ1-2; D is uncertain. From germline, CDR1 is SGDLS and CDR2 YYNGEE. V lost 4 bases, J lost 10 bases, and 20 bases lay in between. The CDR3 is 14 residues long. CDR3 loop: CASSPSIGVGSYTF. The CDR3, as DNA: TGTGCCAGCAGCCCCTCGATTGGAGTAGGCTCCTACACCTTC.

The chain links TRBV6-5 to TRBJ1-1; D may be TRBD1 (5 bases). CDR3 size: 13 residues. The V gene's germline CDR1 is MNHEY and CDR2 SVGAGI. V was pared by 2 bases and J by 5 bases, with 9 bases between. In nucleotides, the CDR3 is TGTGCCAGCAGTTACCTAGGGGATACTGAAGCTTTCTTT. Protein sequence: CASSYLGDTEAFF.

The rearrangement uses TRBV7-9 and TRBJ2-7, with D possibly matching TRBD1 (5 bases). Germline V gene sequence: CDR1 SEHNR, CDR2 FQNEAQ (reference sequence). Deletions cut 6 bases from V and 3 bases from J, with 12 bases between. The CDR3 extends over 13 amino acids. The CDR3 loop reads CASRQTGYYEQYF. The CDR3 bases are TGTGCCAGCAGACAAACAGGATACTACGAGCAGTACTTC.

The chain carries TRBV6-5 and TRBJ2-7; the match to TRBD2 covers 9 bases. CDR1 MNHEY and CDR2 SVGAGI come from the germline V gene. The CDR3 length is 14 residues. With 8 bases clipped from V and 3 bases from J, the junction kept 8 bases outside the gene matches. The CDR3 protein is CASGGAGGLYEQYF. CDR3 bases: TGTGCCAGCGGCGGAGCGGGAGGCCTCTACGAGCAGTACTTC.

J is TRBJ2-7 and V is TRBV10-1; 11 bases match TRBD2. The CDR3 spans 16 residues. Germline trimming cut 0 bases from V and 8 bases from J; bases unmatched to any gene: 9. Germline V lookup: CDR1 WNHNN, CDR2 SYGVQD (reference sequence). The CDR3 loop is CASSESPTSGASKQYF. In nucleotides, the CDR3 is TGCGCCAGCAGTGAGTCTCCGACTAGCGGGGCCTCCAAGCAGTACTTC.

This sequence joins TRBV27 and TRBJ1-4; 7 positions agree with TRBD1. J gave up 8 bases and V 3 bases, and 12 bases lay outside the gene matches. Germline assignment: CDR1 MNHEY and CDR2 SMNVEV (reference sequence). This CDR3 is built from 16 residues. This chain's CDR3 is CASSLFFQGVGEKLFF. The CDR3 region has the DNA TGTGCCAGCAGTTTGTTTTTCCAGGGGGTAGGCGAAAAACTGTTTTTT.

The rearrangement uses TRBV2 and TRBJ1-2; D is perhaps TRBD1 (5 bases). Germline V CDR1 and CDR2: SNHLY, FYNNEI. The CDR3 length is 14 residues. Trimming shortened V by 9 bases and J by 4 bases, and 18 bases separated the two germline ends. DNA for the CDR3: TGTGCCAGACCCAGGGAAAACTTAGGCTATGGCTACACCTTC. Translated: CARPRENLGYGYTF. Using reference TRBV2 and TRBJ1-2 for the parts outside the CDR3, the full variable domain is EPEVTQTPSHQVTQMGQEVILRCVPISNHLYFYWYRQILGQKVEFLVSFYNNEISEKSEIFDDQFSVERPDGSNFTLKIRSTKLEDSAMYFCARPRENLGYGYTFGSGTRLTVV.